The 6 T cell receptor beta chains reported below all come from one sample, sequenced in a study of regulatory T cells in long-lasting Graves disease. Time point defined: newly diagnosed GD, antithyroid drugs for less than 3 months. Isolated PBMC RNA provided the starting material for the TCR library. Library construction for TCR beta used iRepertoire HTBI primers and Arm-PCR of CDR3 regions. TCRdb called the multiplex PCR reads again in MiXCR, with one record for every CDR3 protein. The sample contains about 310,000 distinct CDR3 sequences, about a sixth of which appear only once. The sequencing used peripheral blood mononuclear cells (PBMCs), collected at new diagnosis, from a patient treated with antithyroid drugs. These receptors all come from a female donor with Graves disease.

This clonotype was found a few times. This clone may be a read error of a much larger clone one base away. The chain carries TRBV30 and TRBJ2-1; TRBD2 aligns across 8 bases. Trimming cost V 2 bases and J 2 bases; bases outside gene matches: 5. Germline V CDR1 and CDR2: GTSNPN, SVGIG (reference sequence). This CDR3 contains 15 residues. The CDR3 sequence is CAWSSLAGTYNEQFF. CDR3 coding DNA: TGTGCCTGGAGTTCGTTAGCGGGGACCTACAATGAGCAGTTCTTC.

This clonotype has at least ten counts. The CDR3 nucleotides read TGCAGCGTGGTCGGGCAGGGAAACATTCAGTACTTC. Protein: CSVVGQGNIQYF. The genes are TRBV29-1 and TRBJ2-4; D might be TRBD1 (5 bases). This CDR3 is built from 12 residues. The germline V gene has CDR1 SQVTM and CDR2 ANQGSEA. Trimming stripped 6 bases from V and 6 bases from J, with 12 bases between.

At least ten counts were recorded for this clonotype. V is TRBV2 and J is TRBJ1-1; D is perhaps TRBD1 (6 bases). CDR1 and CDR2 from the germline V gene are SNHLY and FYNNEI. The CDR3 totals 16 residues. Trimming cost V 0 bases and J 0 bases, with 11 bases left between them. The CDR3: CASSEAITGLNTEAFF. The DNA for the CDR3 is TGTGCCAGCAGTGAAGCGATAACAGGGTTGAACACTGAAGCTTTCTTT.

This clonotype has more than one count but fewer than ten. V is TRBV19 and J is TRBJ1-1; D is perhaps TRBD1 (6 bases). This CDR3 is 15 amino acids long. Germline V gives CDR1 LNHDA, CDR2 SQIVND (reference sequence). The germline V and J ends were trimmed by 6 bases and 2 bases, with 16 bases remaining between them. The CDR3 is CASRIADRINTEAFF. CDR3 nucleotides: TGTGCCAGTAGAATCGCTGACAGGATTAACACTGAAGCTTTCTTT.

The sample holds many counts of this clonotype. Here the CDR3 DNA reads TGTGCCAGCAGTTTACAGGGGAGGGGCACAGATACGCAGTATTTT. Translated: CASSLQGRGTDTQYF. The chain combines TRBV12-3 or TRBV12-4 with TRBJ2-3; a weak D match, TRBD2 (7 bases). This CDR3 region has 15 residues. The V end was cut by 2 bases, the J end by 1 base, with 10 bases between.

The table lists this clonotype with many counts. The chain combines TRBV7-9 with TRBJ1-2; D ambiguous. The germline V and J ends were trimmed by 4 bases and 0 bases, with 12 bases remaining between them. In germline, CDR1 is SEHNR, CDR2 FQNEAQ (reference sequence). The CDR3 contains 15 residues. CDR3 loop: CASSSQLRSNYGYTF. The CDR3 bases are TGTGCCAGCAGCTCACAGTTGCGTTCTAACTATGGCTACACCTTC.